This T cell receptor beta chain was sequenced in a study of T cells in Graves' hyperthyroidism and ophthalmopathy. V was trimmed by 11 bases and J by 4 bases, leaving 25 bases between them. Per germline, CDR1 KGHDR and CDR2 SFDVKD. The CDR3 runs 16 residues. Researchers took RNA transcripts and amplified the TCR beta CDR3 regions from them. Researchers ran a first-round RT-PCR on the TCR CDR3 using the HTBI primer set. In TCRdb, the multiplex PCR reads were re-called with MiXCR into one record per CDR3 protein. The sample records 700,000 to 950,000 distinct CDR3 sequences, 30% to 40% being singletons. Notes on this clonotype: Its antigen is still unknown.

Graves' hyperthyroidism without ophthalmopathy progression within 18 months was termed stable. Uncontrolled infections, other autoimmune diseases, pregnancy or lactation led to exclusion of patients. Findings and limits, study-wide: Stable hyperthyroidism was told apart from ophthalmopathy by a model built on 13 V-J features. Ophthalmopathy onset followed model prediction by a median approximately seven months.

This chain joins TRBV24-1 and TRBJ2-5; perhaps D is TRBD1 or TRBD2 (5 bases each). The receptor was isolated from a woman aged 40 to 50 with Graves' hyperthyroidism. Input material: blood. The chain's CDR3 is CASSFSDPGQGETQYF. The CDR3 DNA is TGTGCCAGCAGCTTCTCAGACCCGGGGCAGGGAGAGACCCAGTACTTC.